The 29 T cell receptor beta chains given below trace back to one sample, sequenced in a study of blood T cells in healthy people across ages. Combining a sample-barcoded 5' primer with a J-beta primer mix, a second PCR ran for roughly 7 to 12 cycles. TCRdb used MiXCR to reprocess the 5' RACE reads, holding one entry per CDR3 protein. The table shows roughly 1,500,000 distinct CDR3 sequences, with 34% occurring only once. The source material was blood. These TCRs come from a woman aged 25 to 39 in good health.

The gene calls are TRBV3-1 and TRBJ2-3; D is perhaps TRBD1 (7 bases). V was cut by 3 bases and J by 3 bases, with 16 bases left in between. The CDR3 runs 16 residues. Germline V lookup: CDR1 LGHDT, CDR2 YNNKEL (reference sequence). CDR3 bases: TGTGCCAGCAGCCAGGCGGGACAGACACAGACAGATACGCAGTATTTT. It translates to CASSQAGQTQTDTQYF.

V is TRBV6-1 and J is TRBJ2-7; D is possibly TRBD1 or TRBD2 (7 bases each). This CDR3 spans 16 amino acids. Germline values: CDR1 MNHNS, CDR2 SASEGT. Trimming cost V 0 bases and J 5 bases, with 17 bases left between them. The CDR3 spells CASSEARSGGVHEQYF. CDR3 bases: TGTGCCAGCAGTGAAGCGCGGTCAGGGGGGGTCCACGAGCAGTACTTC.

This clonotype has only a few counts. This chain links TRBV6-6 with TRBJ2-5; D is perhaps TRBD1 (5 bases). Germline values: CDR1 MNHNY, CDR2 SVGAGI (reference sequence). V lost 10 bases and J lost 4, with 13 bases in between. This CDR3 is built from 12 residues. The chain's CDR3 is CAIGHRRETQYF. Written as DNA, the CDR3 is TGTGCCATCGGACATCGTCGAGAGACCCAGTACTTC.

This clonotype appeared many times. The chain uses TRBV20-1 and TRBJ2-7; TRBD1 or TRBD2 may be the D gene (5 bases each). Germline CDR1 is DFQATT and CDR2 is SNEGSKA (reference sequence). CDR3 length equals 13 residues. V lost 6 bases to trimming and J lost 3 bases, with 15 bases between them. The DNA of the CDR3 is TGCAGTGCCCAACCCGGGGCAGTCTACGAGCAGTACTTC. Translation gives CSAQPGAVYEQYF.

The chain is built from TRBV6-1 and TRBJ1-4; a possible D gene is TRBD1 (5 bases). Germline V gene data show CDR1 as MNHNS and CDR2 as SASEGT. The CDR3 has 13 residues. V was trimmed by 6 bases and J by 12 bases, leaving 17 bases between them. In DNA, the CDR3 is TGTGCCAGCAGCGTTGCCCCAGGGATACAACTGTTTTTT. Translation gives CASSVAPGIQLFF.

The DNA of the CDR3 is TGTGCCAGCAGCGTAGAACTGCTGAACACTGAAGCTTTCTTT. This gives the protein CASSVELLNTEAFF. V usage is TRBV9 and J usage is TRBJ1-1; D is undetermined. V was shortened by 0 bases and J by 0 bases, with 6 bases between the two germline ends. In germline, CDR1 is SGDLS, CDR2 YYNGEE. This CDR3 comprises 14 residues.

This clonotype was counted between two and nine times. This sequence joins TRBV12-3 or TRBV12-4 and TRBJ1-1, with D unclear. The length of the CDR3 is 14 residues. With 7 bases removed from V and 4 bases from J, the gap between germline ends came to 16 bases. The CDR3 reads CASTLSGLATEAFF. CDR3 nucleotide sequence: TGTGCCAGCACTCTCTCGGGGTTGGCCACTGAAGCTTTCTTT.

This clonotype showed up many times. The chain uses TRBV7-9 and TRBJ2-5; D is uncertain. Germline CDR1 and CDR2: SEHNR and FQNEAQ (reference sequence). This CDR3 is 13 amino acids long. The V end lost 5 bases, the J end lost 2 bases, and 9 bases lay between the germline ends. The CDR3 DNA reads TGTGCCAGCAGCCCCCCGGGTCAAGAGACCCAGTACTTC. Encoded protein: CASSPPGQETQYF.

Concerning this clonotype: At one end, the junction sequence differs from germline, possibly due to a read error. This chain uses TRBV2 with TRBJ1-2; no definite D call. The germline V gene encodes CDR1 SNHLY and CDR2 FYNNEI. The CDR3 covers 12 residues. Here the CDR3 DNA reads TGTGCCAACAGTCTCGGTCAGGCTGGCTACACCTTC. Translating gives CANSLGQAGYTF.

This clonotype was counted between two and nine times. The V and J genes are TRBV11-2 and TRBJ2-4, with D uncertain. There are 15 residues in the CDR3. Deletions cut 0 bases from V and 1 base from J, with 7 bases between. The germline V gene encodes CDR1 SGHAT and CDR2 FQNNGV. The CDR3 DNA sequence: TGTGCCAGCAGCTTAGATTTGGTGGCCAAAAACATTCAGTACTTC. This translates into CASSLDLVAKNIQYF. Supplemented by reference TRBV11-2 and TRBJ2-4, the full variable domain reads EAGVAQSPRYKIIEKRQSVAFWCNPISGHATLYWYQQILGQGPKLLIQFQNNGVVDDSQLPKDRFSAERLKGVDSTLKIQPAKLEDSAVYLCASSLDLVAKNIQYFGAGTRLSVL.

Notes on this clonotype: A read error may account for a junction end that differs from germline. The V gene is TRBV5-4, the J gene TRBJ1-1; no reliable D call. The length of the CDR3 is 16 residues. Germline V gene data show CDR1 as SGHNT and CDR2 as YYREEE (reference sequence). The CDR3 DNA reads TGTGCTAGCAGCTTGAGTCAAGGAGCTATGAACACTGAAGCTTTCTTT. It codes for CASSLSQGAMNTEAFF.

The chain has TRBV20-1 and TRBJ1-1, with a possible D match to TRBD1 (5 bases). The CDR3 sequence is 13 residues long. Germline V lookup: CDR1 DFQATT, CDR2 SNEGSKA (reference sequence). V was shortened by 2 bases and J by 10 bases, with 17 bases between the two germline ends. This chain's CDR3 is CSARKDPGSPAFF. The CDR3 bases are TGCAGTGCTAGAAAGGACCCAGGGTCCCCAGCTTTCTTT.

The sample holds a few counts of this clonotype. CDR3 sequence reads: CASSVGLAVPAYEQYF. The CDR3 DNA sequence: TGTGCCAGCAGCGTAGGACTAGCGGTCCCAGCCTACGAGCAGTACTTC. This sequence joins TRBV7-8 and TRBJ2-7; 10 bases line up with TRBD2. Looked up from germline, CDR1 is SGHVS and CDR2 is FQNEAQ. Trimming at V came to 5 bases and at J to 2 bases, leaving 9 bases not matched to a gene. The CDR3 loop spans 16 amino acids.

J is TRBJ2-3 and V is TRBV5-1, with 13 bases matching TRBD2. Germline CDR1 reads SGHRS; CDR2 reads YFSETQ. CDR3 length: 16 residues. J was trimmed by 0 bases and V by 7 bases; bases with no gene match: 5. The DNA of the CDR3 is TGCGCCAGCGGGACTAGCGGGGCGTATAGCACAGATACGCAGTATTTT. Residues: CASGTSGAYSTDTQYF.

This clonotype was detected a few times. The rearrangement links TRBV28 to TRBJ2-7; TRBD2 matches 11 bases. This CDR3 spans 15 amino acids. From germline, CDR1 is MDHEN and CDR2 SYDVKM. The junction had 4 bases not matched to a gene; V was cut back by 6 bases and J by 0 bases. CDR3 sequence (DNA): TGTGCCAGCAGGAGGACTAGCGGGTACTCCTACGAGCAGTACTTC. It is translated as CASRRTSGYSYEQYF.

The chain recombines TRBV24-1 with TRBJ2-1; D uncertain. V was cut by 1 base and J by 0 bases, with 6 bases left in between. The CDR3 spans 15 residues. Germline V gene data show CDR1 as KGHDR and CDR2 as SFDVKD. Written as DNA, the CDR3 is TGTGCCACCAGTGATTTTACGAGCTCCTACAATGAGCAGTTCTTC. Translation: CATSDFTSSYNEQFF.

A remark on this clonotype: A junction end diverges from the germline sequence, so it may reflect a read error. The J gene is TRBJ2-3, the V gene TRBV6-6; no firm D call. Germline loops: CDR1 MNHNY, CDR2 SVGAGI (reference sequence). The CDR3 has 14 amino acids. The CDR3 DNA reads as TGTGCCAGCAGGTACTCTGGTGGGACAGATACGCAGTATTTT. Its translation: CASRYSGGTDTQYF.

The table lists this clonotype with a few counts. This chain's CDR3 is CASSILIGLVFSTYEQYF. In DNA, the CDR3 is TGTGCCAGCAGTATTCTTATCGGACTAGTTTTTTCCACCTACGAGCAGTACTTC. This sequence joins TRBV27 and TRBJ2-7; TRBD2 matches 7 bases. The V and J ends lost 5 bases and 2 bases, in that order; junction bases with no gene match: 18. The CDR3 totals 18 residues. The germline gives CDR1 MNHEY, CDR2 SMNVEV (reference sequence).

The rearrangement uses TRBV5-1 and TRBJ1-2, with D uncertain. V was shortened by 0 bases and J by 6 bases, with 12 bases between the two germline ends. Germline V gives CDR1 SGHRS, CDR2 YFSETQ. The CDR3 is 14 residues long. CDR3 nucleotide sequence: TGCGCCAGCAGCTTGGGACCGAAAATGGATGGCTACACCTTC. Translated, it gives CASSLGPKMDGYTF.

This clonotype has a handful of counts. The V and J genes are TRBV21-1 and TRBJ1-2; the table assigns TRBD1, which was not confirmed against the DNA. TRBV21-1 is a pseudogene locus. The CDR3 extends over 16 amino acids. The DNA of the CDR3 is TGTGCCAGCAGCAAAAAGGGGAGACAGGCGGGCTATGGCTACACCTTC. This encodes CASSKKGRQAGYGYTF.

The rearrangement joins TRBV20-1 to TRBJ1-1; no clear D gene. Germline V gene lookup returns CDR1 DFQATT and CDR2 SNEGSKA (reference sequence). This CDR3 region has 13 residues. Trimming removed 3 bases at V and 3 bases at J, with 11 bases between. Here the CDR3 DNA reads TGCAGTGCTAGTTCCAGAAGGGACACTGAAGCTTTCTTT. It encodes CSASSRRDTEAFF.

This clonotype appeared a few times. V usage is TRBV27 and J usage is TRBJ1-4; the D gene is possibly TRBD1 (5 bases). The CDR3 sequence is 12 residues long. Germline values: CDR1 MNHEY, CDR2 SMNVEV (reference sequence). The V end was cut by 8 bases, the J end by 8 bases, with 12 bases between. The CDR3 region is CASRGLEEKLFF. CDR3 nucleotide sequence: TGTGCCAGCCGGGGACTGGAAGAAAAACTGTTTTTT.

The table lists this clonotype with a few counts. The chain is built from TRBV27 and TRBJ2-3; TRBD2 matches at 11 bases. Germline V gene lookup returns CDR1 MNHEY and CDR2 SMNVEV (reference sequence). This CDR3 is 12 amino acids long. The J segment lost 14 bases and the V segment lost 7 bases, leaving 8 bases of the junction unmatched. Here the CDR3 reads CASTIAGGIRYF. DNA for the CDR3: TGTGCCAGCACCATAGCGGGGGGGATCAGGTATTTT.

The V gene is TRBV5-1, the J gene TRBJ2-6; 8 bases are shared with TRBD2. Trimming took 4 bases from V and 0 from J; bases not matched to a gene: 9. The CDR3 extends over 18 amino acids. Germline assignment: CDR1 SGHRS and CDR2 YFSETQ. For the CDR3, the DNA is TGCGCCAGCAGCCTAGCGACTAGCGCCTACTCTGGGGCCAACGTCCTGACTTTC. This gives the protein CASSLATSAYSGANVLTF.

This rearrangement joins TRBV7-2 to TRBJ1-4; 9 positions agree with TRBD1. V was pared by 0 bases and J by 6 bases, with 8 bases of the junction left unmatched. The germline CDR1 and CDR2 sequences are SGHTA and FQGNSA. The CDR3 has 17 residues. CDR3 protein: CASSLALGTGTDEKLFF. Here the CDR3 DNA reads TGTGCCAGCAGCTTAGCCTTGGGGACAGGGACGGATGAAAAACTGTTTTTT.

This chain uses TRBV4-1 with TRBJ1-2; no reliable D call. Trimming removed 4 bases from V and 8 bases from J, with 14 bases in between. CDR1 MGHRA and CDR2 YSYEKL come from the germline V gene. This CDR3 has 13 amino acids. The CDR3 protein is CASSPPRPRGYTF. DNA for the CDR3: TGCGCCAGCAGCCCCCCACGGCCGCGGGGCTACACCTTC.

This chain uses TRBV20-1 with TRBJ2-7; 9 nucleotides line up with TRBD2. CDR1 DFQATT and CDR2 SNEGSKA come from the germline V gene (reference sequence). This CDR3 contains 16 residues. V was pared by 5 bases and J by 0 bases, with 11 bases of the junction left unmatched. CDR3 region: CSADPGLAGSSYEQYF. The CDR3 DNA sequence: TGCAGTGCTGATCCGGGACTAGCTGGTAGCTCCTACGAGCAGTACTTC.

A note on this clonotype: A much larger clone differs from this one at a single base, so this may be a read error. V is TRBV29-1 and J is TRBJ2-7; D is perhaps TRBD1 (6 bases). With the DNA end fitting TRBJ2-5 better, the J assignment may be wrong. Germline assignment: CDR1 SQVTM and CDR2 ANQGSEA. This CDR3 has 13 residues. The CDR3 here is CSTRQARAGTQYF. The DNA of the CDR3 is TGCAGCACACGACAGGCTAGGGCAGGGACCCAGTACTTC.

This clonotype was counted a single time. This chain links TRBV6-5 with TRBJ1-1; D is undetermined. CDR3 length: 11 residues. The V end was cut by 6 bases, the J end by 3 bases, with 5 bases between. CDR1 is MNHEY and CDR2 is SVGAGI in the germline V gene. The CDR3 sequence: CASRSYTEAFF. CDR3 coding DNA: TGTGCCAGCAGGAGCTACACTGAAGCTTTCTTT.